The present T cell receptor beta chain was sequenced within a study of Ad26.COV2.S vaccination and SARS-CoV-2 variants. Study context: The trial was COV1001 and the donor's arm was Ad26.COV2.S. Administration of Ad26.COV2.S was intramuscular, either once or twice 56 days apart. Study observations and caveats: The TCR-based breadth and depth measures might underestimate overall T cell responses.

The treatment here: around 19 received Ad26.COV2.S at low or high dose, single or two shots; roughly five received placebo; per-sample allocation not given. Material that was analyzed had been drawn on day 63 after the first vaccine or placebo injection. Only in-frame clones appear in the TCRdb table, and some are missing; sequencing was by immunoSEQ multiplex PCR. The profile shows some 340,000 clones, just over 85% of them singletons. This clone is large within its sample. No antigen is known for it. The specimen comprised peripheral blood, sampled in a trial of Ad26.COV2.S vaccine versus placebo. This TCR derives from a person between 18 and 65 years old who received the Ad26.COV2.S COVID-19 vaccine or a placebo.

This CDR3 reads CASTPYLGTENQPQHF. The CDR3 nucleotides are TGTGCCAGTACCCCGTATTTAGGGACAGAAAATCAGCCCCAGCATTTT. The gene calls are TRBV19 and TRBJ1-5, with 7 bases identical to TRBD1. The CDR3 covers 16 residues. The ends lost 7 bases at V and 4 bases at J; junction bases unmatched: 13. The germline gives CDR1 LNHDA, CDR2 SQIVND (reference sequence).